This T cell receptor beta chain was sequenced in a study of blood T cell repertoires in COVID-19 (dated by TCRdb to the early 2020s). Turning to the overall study: Samples covering the acute and convalescent phases of COVID-19 were provided by collaborators in the United States, Italy and Spain. The material from the prospective study consisted of cDNA or gDNA derived from T cells, B-cell-depleted T cells, or PBMCs. Subjects who had been exposed to COVID-19, were actively infected with it, or had recovered from it provided the deeply sampled blood TCRbeta repertoires that made up the dataset. The repertoires were released in a freely available public database meant as a resource for research on the immune response to SARS-CoV-2. Samples came from the ongoing ImmuneRACE study (first 160 participants) plus 1,254 subjects from 6 global collaborators. The sample metadata nearly always contained a de-identified subject ID, COVID-19 status, age in years and sex. Where HLA class I and class II types were available, the types were taken from metadata supplied by the sample provider, not from assay-based typing.

Beyond this particular receptor, the publication reports: How much clinical and demographic metadata was included differed by source and by participant, and the metadata was provided uncurated.

As concerns this clone: Its antigen is currently not known. No qualities accompany the bases; no much larger clone lies one base away.

CDR1 is given as LNHDA and CDR2 as SQIVND, both from the germline V gene (reference sequence). V and J are trimmed by 5 bases and 2 bases, and the gene matches miss 10 bases of the junction. The CDR3 measures 16 amino acids from cysteine to phenylalanine. Only the CDR3 DNA stays, 48 bases, in frame from base 1. The immunoSEQ Assay, a bias-controlled multiplex PCR, was used to amplify TCRbeta CDR3 regions from genomic DNA. The original pipeline was this. Nucleated cell counts per sample were estimated from amplification of reference gene primers within the assay. To quantify the absolute abundance of each unique TCRbeta CDR3 rearrangement, sequence reads were collapsed and filtered. Productive Simpson clonality was computed per sample as the square root of Simpson's diversity index over productive rearrangements. In TCRdb, the immuneACCESS table is reduced to in-frame sequences with V and J assigned. These tables do not hold every clone; where another copy was compared, an unresolved V gene accounts for under half, and the others remain unexplained. That table is the source of V, J and clone size, and D and trimming were worked out from the DNA. Counted in this sample were fewer than 200,000 clones; roughly 71% of them appeared once. The top ten hold roughly 3.6% of the sample.

Whole blood was collected in K2EDTA tubes by collaborating institutions according to the institutions' own protocols. For TCRbeta analysis, collaborators shipped samples as frozen whole blood, isolated PBMCs, or DNA extracted from either of those sample types. This TCR derives from a woman older than 75 with acute or convalescent COVID-19. The sample comprised peripheral blood. The sequence is built from TRBV19 and TRBJ2-5; 8 nucleotides in the junction match TRBD2. CDR3 sequence: CASSPGVAGNQETQYF. The nucleotide sequence is TGTGCCAGTAGTCCTGGGGTAGCGGGGAATCAAGAGACCCAGTACTTC.